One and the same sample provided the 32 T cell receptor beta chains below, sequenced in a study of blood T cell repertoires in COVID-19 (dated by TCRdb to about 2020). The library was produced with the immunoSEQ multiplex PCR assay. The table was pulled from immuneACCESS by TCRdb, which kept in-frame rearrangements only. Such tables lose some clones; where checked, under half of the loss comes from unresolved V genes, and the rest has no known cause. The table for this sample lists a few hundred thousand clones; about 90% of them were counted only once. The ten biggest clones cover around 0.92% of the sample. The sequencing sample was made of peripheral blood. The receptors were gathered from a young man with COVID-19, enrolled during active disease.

The CDR3 loop is CASSESLPGGYNEQFF. The DNA for the CDR3 is TGCGCCAGCAGTGAGTCTTTACCGGGAGGCTACAATGAGCAGTTCTTC. The V gene is TRBV10-1, the J gene TRBJ2-1; TRBD2 aligns across 7 bases. The germline CDR1 and CDR2 sequences are WNHNN and SYGVQD (reference sequence). The CDR3 extends over 16 amino acids. J was trimmed by 3 bases and V by 0 bases; bases with no gene match: 5.

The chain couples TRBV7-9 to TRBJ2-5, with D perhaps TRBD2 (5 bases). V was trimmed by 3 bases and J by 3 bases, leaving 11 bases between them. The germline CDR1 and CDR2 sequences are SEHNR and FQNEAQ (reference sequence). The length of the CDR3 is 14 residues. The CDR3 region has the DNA TGTGCCAGCAGCTTCCCCGGACTTAAAGAGACCCAGTACTTC. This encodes CASSFPGLKETQYF.

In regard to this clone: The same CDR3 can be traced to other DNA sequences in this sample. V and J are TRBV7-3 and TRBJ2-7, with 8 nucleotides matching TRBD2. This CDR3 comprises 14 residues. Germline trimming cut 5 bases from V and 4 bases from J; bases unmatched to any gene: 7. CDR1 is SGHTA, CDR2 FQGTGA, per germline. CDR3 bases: TGTGCCAGCAGCCCCTCCAGCGGGAGTTACGAGCAGTACTTC. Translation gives CASSPSSGSYEQYF. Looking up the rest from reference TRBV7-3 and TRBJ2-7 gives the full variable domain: GAGVSQTPSNKVTEKGKYVELRCDPISGHTALYWYRQSLGQGPEFLIYFQGTGAADDSGLPNDRFFAVRPEGSVSTLKIQRTERGDSAVYLCASSPSSGSYEQYFGPGTRLTVT.

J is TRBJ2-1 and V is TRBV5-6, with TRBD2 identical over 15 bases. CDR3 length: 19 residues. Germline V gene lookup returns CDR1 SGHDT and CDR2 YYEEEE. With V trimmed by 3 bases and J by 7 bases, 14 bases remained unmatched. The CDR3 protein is CASSSAGLAGGRRGNEQFF. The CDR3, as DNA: TGTGCCAGCAGCTCCGCGGGACTAGCGGGGGGCCGTAGGGGGAATGAGCAGTTCTTC. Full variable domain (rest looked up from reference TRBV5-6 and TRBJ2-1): DAGVTQSPTHLIKTRGQQVTLRCSPKSGHDTVSWYQQALGQGPQFIFQYYEEEERQRGNFPDRFSGHQFPNYSSELNVNALLLGDSALYLCASSSAGLAGGRRGNEQFFGPGTRLTVL.

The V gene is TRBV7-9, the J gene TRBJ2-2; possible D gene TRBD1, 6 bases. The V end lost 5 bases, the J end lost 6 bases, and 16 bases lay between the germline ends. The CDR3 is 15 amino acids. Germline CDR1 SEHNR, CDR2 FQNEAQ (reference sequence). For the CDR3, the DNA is TGTGCCAGCAGCACGGACAGAGGGGTAGCCGGGGAGCTGTTTTTT. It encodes CASSTDRGVAGELFF.

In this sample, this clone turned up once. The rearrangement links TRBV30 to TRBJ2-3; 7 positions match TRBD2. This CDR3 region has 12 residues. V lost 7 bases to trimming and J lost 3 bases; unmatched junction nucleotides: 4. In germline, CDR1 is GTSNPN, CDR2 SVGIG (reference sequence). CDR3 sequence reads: CASLAGTDTQYF. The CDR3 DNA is TGTGCCTCGTTAGCGGGTACAGATACGCAGTATTTT.

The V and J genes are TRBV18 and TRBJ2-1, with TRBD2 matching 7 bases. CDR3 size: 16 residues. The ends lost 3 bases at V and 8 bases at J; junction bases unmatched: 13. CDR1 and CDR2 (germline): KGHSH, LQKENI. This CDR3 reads CASSPTTSLGHDEQFF. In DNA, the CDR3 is TGTGCCAGCTCACCTACGACTAGCCTTGGGCACGATGAGCAGTTCTTC.

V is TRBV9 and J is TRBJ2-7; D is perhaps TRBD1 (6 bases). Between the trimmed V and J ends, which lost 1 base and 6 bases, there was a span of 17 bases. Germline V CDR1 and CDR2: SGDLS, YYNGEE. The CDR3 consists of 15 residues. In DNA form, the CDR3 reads TGTGCCAGCAGCGTAATCAGGGACACGAGTCTCGAGCAGTACTTC. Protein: CASSVIRDTSLEQYF.

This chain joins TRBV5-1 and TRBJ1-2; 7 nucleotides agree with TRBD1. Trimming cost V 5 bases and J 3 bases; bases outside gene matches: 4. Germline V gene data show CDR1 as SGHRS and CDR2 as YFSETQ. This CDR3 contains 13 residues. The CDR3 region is CASRWTGDYGYTF. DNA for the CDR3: TGCGCCAGCAGATGGACAGGCGACTATGGCTACACCTTC.

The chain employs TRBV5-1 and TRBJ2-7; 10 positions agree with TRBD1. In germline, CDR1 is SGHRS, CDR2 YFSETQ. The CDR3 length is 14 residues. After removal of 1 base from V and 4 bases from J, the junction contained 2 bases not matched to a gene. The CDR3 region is CASSLKGQGYEQYF. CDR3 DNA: TGCGCCAGCAGCTTGAAGGGACAGGGGTACGAGCAGTACTTC.

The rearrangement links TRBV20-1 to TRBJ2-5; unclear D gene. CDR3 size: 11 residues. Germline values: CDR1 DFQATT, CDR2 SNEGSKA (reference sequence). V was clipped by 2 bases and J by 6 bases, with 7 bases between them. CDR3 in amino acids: CSARPYKTQYF. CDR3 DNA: TGCAGTGCTAGACCCTATAAGACCCAGTACTTC.

CDR3 sequence: CASSLAGVVYNEQFF. CDR3 coding DNA: TGCGCCAGCAGCTTGGCGGGAGTGGTCTACAATGAGCAGTTCTTC. The rearrangement uses TRBV5-1 and TRBJ2-1; D perhaps matches TRBD2 (6 bases). The CDR3 has 15 amino acids. CDR1 is SGHRS, CDR2 YFSETQ, per germline. The V and J ends lost 0 bases and 3 bases respectively, with 10 bases between them.

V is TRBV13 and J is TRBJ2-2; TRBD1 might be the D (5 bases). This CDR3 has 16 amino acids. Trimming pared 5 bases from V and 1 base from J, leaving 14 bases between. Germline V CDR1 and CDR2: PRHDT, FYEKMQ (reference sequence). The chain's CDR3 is CASSPPGWVNTGELFF. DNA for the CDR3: TGTGCCAGCAGCCCCCCAGGGTGGGTGAACACCGGGGAGCTGTTTTTT.

The CDR3 DNA sequence: TGTGCCAGCAGCGAGGGCGGGGAAGACGAGCAGTACTTC. Protein product: CASSEGGEDEQYF. The chain is built from TRBV9 and TRBJ2-7; maybe TRBD2 (6 bases). The V gene's germline CDR1 is SGDLS and CDR2 YYNGEE. The CDR3 extends over 13 amino acids. The V end was cut by 3 bases, the J end by 5 bases, with 12 bases between. The full variable domain, completed using reference TRBV9 and TRBJ2-7, is DSGVTQTPKHLITATGQRVTLRCSPRSGDLSVYWYQQSLDQGLQFLIQYYNGEERAKGNILERFSAQQFPDLHSELNLSSLELGDSALYFCASSEGGEDEQYFGPGTRLTVT.

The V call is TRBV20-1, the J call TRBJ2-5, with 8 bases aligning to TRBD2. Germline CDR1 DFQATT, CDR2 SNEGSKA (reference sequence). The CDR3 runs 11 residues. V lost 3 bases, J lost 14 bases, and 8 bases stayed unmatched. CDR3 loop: CSASRRGVSYF. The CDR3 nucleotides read TGCAGTGCTAGCCGGCGGGGGGTCTCTTACTTC.

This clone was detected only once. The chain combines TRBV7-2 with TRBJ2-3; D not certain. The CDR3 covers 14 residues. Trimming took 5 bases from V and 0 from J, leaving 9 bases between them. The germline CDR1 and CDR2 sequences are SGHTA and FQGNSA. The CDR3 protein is CASSPRSSTDTQYF. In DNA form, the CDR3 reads TGTGCCAGCAGCCCGCGAAGCAGCACAGATACGCAGTATTTT.

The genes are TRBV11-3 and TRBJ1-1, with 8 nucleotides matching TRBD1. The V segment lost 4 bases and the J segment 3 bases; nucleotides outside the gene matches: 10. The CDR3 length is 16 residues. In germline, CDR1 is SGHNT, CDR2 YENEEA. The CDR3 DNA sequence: TGTGCCAGCAGCTCCACCCCGGACAGGGTAGACACTGAAGCTTTCTTT. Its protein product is CASSSTPDRVDTEAFF. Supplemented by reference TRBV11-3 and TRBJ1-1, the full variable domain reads EAGVVQSPRYKIIEKKQPVAFWCNPISGHNTLYWYLQNLGQGPELLIRYENEEAVDDSQLPKDRFSAERLKGVDSTLKIQPAELGDSAVYLCASSSTPDRVDTEAFFGQGTRLTVV.

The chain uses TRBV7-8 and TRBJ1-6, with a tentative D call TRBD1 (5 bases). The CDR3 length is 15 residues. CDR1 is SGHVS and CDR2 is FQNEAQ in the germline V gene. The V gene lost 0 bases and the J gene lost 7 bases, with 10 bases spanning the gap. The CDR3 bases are TGTGCCAGCAGCTTAGCCCCAGGGCGGAATTCACCCCTCCACTTT. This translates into CASSLAPGRNSPLHF.

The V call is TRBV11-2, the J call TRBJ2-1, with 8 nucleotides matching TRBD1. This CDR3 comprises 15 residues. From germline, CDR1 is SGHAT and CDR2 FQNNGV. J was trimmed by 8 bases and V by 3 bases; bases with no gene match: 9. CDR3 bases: TGTGCCAGCAGCTTCTGGACAGGGAGTGGGGATGAGCAGTTCTTC. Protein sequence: CASSFWTGSGDEQFF.

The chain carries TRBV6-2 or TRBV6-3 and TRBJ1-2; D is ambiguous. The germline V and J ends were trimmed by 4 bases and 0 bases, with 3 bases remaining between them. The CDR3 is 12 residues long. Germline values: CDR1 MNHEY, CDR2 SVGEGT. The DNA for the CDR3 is TGTGCCAGCAGTTCTACTAACTATGGCTACACCTTC. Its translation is CASSSTNYGYTF.

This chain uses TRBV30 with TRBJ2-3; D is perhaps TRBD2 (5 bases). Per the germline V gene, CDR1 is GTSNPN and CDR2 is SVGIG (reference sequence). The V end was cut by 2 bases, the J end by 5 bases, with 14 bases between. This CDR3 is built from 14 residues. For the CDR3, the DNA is TGTGCCTGGAGTTCATCTCCGGGGAAAGATACGCAGTATTTT. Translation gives CAWSSSPGKDTQYF.

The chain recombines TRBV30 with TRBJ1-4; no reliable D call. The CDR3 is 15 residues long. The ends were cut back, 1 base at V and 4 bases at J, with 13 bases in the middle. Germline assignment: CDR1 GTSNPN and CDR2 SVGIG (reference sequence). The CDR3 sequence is CAWSASGLSNEKLFF. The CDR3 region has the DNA TGTGCCTGGAGTGCCTCCGGACTGAGTAATGAAAAACTGTTTTTT.

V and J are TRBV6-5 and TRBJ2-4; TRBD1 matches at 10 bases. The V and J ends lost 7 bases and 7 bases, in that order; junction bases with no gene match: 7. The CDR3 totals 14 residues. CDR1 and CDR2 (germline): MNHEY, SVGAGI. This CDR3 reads CASTRDRGINIQYF. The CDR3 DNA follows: TGTGCCAGCACCCGGGACAGGGGCATCAACATTCAGTACTTC.

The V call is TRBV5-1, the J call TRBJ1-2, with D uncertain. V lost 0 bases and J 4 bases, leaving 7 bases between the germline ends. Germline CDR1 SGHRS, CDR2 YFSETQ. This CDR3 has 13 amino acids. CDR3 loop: CASSLGHGYGYTF. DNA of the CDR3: TGCGCCAGCAGCTTGGGACACGGCTATGGCTACACCTTC.

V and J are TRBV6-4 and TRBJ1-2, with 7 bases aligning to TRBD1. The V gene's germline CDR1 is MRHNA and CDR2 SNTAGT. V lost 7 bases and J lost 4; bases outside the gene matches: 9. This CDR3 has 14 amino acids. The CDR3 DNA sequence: TGTGCCAGCATTAGACGGGGACAGATCTATGGCTACACCTTC. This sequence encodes CASIRRGQIYGYTF.

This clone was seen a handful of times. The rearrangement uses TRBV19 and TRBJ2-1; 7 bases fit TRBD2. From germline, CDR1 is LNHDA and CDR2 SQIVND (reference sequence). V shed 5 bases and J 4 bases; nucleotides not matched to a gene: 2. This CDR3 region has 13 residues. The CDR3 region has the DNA TGTGCCAGTAGTTATAGCGGGTACAATGAGCAGTTCTTC. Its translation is CASSYSGYNEQFF.

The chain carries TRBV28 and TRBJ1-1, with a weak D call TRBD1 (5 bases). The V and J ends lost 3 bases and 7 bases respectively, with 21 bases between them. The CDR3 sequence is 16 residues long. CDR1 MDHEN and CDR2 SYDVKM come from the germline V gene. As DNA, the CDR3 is TGTGCCAGCAGTTTTAGGCAGGGAAAGGAAAATGGTGAAGCTTTCTTT. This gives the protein CASSFRQGKENGEAFF.

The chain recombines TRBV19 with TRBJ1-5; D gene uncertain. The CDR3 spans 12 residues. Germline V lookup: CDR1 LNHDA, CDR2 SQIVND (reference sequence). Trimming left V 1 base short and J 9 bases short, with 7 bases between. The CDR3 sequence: CASSIGGGPQHF. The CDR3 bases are TGTGCCAGTAGTATAGGAGGTGGGCCCCAGCATTTT.

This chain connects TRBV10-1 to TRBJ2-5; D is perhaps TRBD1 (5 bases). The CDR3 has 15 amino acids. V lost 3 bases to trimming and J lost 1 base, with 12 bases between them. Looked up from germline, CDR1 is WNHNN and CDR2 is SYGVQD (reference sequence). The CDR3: CASSEGDHAQETQYF. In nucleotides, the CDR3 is TGCGCCAGCAGTGAAGGGGATCACGCCCAAGAGACCCAGTACTTC.

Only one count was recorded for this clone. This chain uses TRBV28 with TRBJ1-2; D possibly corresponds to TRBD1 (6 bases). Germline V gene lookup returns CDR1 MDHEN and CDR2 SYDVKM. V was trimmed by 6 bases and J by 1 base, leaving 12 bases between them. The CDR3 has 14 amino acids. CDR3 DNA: TGTGCCAGCAGGTTGACAGGAGTTAACTATGGCTACACCTTC. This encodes CASRLTGVNYGYTF.

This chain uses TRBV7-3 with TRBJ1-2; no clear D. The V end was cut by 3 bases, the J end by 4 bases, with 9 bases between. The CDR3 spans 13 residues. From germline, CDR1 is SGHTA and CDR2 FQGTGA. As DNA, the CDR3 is TGTGCCAGCAGCTTTGATGGCACCTATGGCTACACCTTC. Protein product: CASSFDGTYGYTF.

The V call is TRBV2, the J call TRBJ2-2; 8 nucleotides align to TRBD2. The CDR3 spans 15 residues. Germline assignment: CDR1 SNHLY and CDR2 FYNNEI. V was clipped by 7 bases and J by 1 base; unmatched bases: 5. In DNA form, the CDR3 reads TGTGCCAGCAACCGACTAGCGCAGAACACCGGGGAGCTGTTTTTT. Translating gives CASNRLAQNTGELFF.